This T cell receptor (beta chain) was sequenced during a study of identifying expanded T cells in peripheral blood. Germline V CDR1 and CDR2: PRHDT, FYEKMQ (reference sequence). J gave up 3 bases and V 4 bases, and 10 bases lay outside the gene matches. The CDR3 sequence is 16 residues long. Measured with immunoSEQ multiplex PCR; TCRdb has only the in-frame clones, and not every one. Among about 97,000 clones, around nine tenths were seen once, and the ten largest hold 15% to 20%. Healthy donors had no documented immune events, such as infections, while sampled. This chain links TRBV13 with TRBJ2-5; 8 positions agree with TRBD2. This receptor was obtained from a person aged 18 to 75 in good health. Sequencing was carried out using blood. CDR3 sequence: CASSSVAGSSEETQYF. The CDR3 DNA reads TGTGCCAGCAGCTCCGTAGCGGGGAGCTCTGAAGAGACCCAGTACTTC.